Sequencing of this TCR beta chain was carried out in a study of monozygotic twins with inflammatory bowel disease. This CDR3 comprises 14 residues. The germline V gene has CDR1 SGHRS and CDR2 YFSETQ. One entry per CDR3 protein, without DNA, is what TCRdb gives after re-calling the 5' RACE reads. The listing records fewer than 550,000 distinct CDR3 sequences. The rearrangement uses TRBV5-1 and TRBJ1-4; TCRdb reports TRBD1, a call that lacks DNA to check it against. Input material: blood. This TCR was recovered from a human donor with ulcerative colitis or Crohn's disease, or a healthy co-twin of an affected twin (not recorded which). This CDR3 reads CASSLERGHVKLFF.